The rows below give T cell receptor beta chains drawn from one sample of a study of T cell repertoires in cytomegalovirus infection. Their specific antigens are unknown. TCRdb recomputed calls from the reads with MiXCR, one row per CDR3 protein. The table shows roughly 49,000 distinct CDR3 sequences, with 20% to 25% occurring only once. Material: CD8+ T cells from cultured PBMCs, obtained from culture after CMV antigen stimulation. The source is a human donor in good health (CMV status not recorded). Some clones in this sample may be carry-over from other donors' samples. Both conserved end residues are part of each CDR3. Each record gives: clone size, V gene, J gene, D gene, CDR3 DNA, CDR3 protein. D genes are given only for firm matches. Rows give clone size only sometimes, using once, few, many, or a class for an expanded clone.

>NA|TRBV27|TRBJ2-3|NA
TGTGCCAGCAGTTTCTTAGATACGCAGTATTTT
CASSFLDTQYF
>many|TRBV7-9|TRBJ1-1|NA
TGTGCCAGCAGCCCGGTAGGGAGTGCTGAAGCTTTCTTT
CASSPVGSAEAFF
>NA|TRBV6-2/TRBV6-3|TRBJ1-4|TRBD1
TGTGCCAGCAGTTACGCGACAGGGCAAGAAAAACTGTTTTTT
CASSYATGQEKLFF
>NA|TRBV7-6|TRBJ2-7|NA
TGTGCCAGCAGCCCCCAGACTGCTGGGGATCCCCCGCCCTACGAGCAGTACTTC
CASSPQTAGDPPPYEQYF
>NA|TRBV7-2|TRBJ2-7|NA
TGTGCCAGCAGCTTCAGCCCGGGTTACGAGCAGTACTTC
CASSFSPGYEQYF
>few|TRBV7-2|TRBJ1-5|NA
TGTGCCAGCAGCCAACAGGCAGCCAGCAATCAGCCCCAGCATTTT
CASSQQAASNQPQHF
>few|TRBV6-1|TRBJ2-1|TRBD2
TGTGCCAGCAGTCTAGCGGGAGAGTACAATGAGCAGTTCTTC
CASSLAGEYNEQFF
>NA|TRBV6-1|TRBJ2-1|NA
TGTGCCAGCAGCCGCGGAGGGGACAATGAGCAGTTCTTC
CASSRGGDNEQFF
>NA|TRBV27|TRBJ1-2|NA
TGTGCCAGCAGTTTATCCAAAAGTGTACAGGTTGGCTACACCTTC
CASSLSKSVQVGYTF
>NA|TRBV6-1|TRBJ1-1|TRBD1
TGTGCCAGCAGCCACGGACAGGGATGGGAATATTTAAGGGACACTGAAGCTTTCTTT
CASSHGQGWEYLRDTEAFF
>few|TRBV7-3|TRBJ1-2|NA
TGTGCCAGCAGCCAGGGGACGGCTCATGGCTACACCTTC
CASSQGTAHGYTF
>NA|TRBV15|TRBJ2-2|TRBD2
TGTGCCACCAGCAGAGGTGGACTAGATTACACCGGGGAGCTGTTTTTT
CATSRGGLDYTGELFF
>few|TRBV7-2|TRBJ2-5|NA
TGTGCCAGCAGCTTAAACGGCGGAGGGGGTCCGTACCAAGAGACCCAGTACTTC
CASSLNGGGGPYQETQYF
>few|TRBV7-2|TRBJ2-7|TRBD2
TGTGCCAGCAGCTTAGCCCCTCATAGCGGGGGGGGTGAGCAGTACTTC
CASSLAPHSGGGEQYF
>many|TRBV6-2/TRBV6-3|TRBJ1-5|NA
TGTGCCAGCAGTTACAGAAGGGGCCAGGGCAATCAGCCCCAGCATTTT
CASSYRRGQGNQPQHF
>few|TRBV7-6|TRBJ2-1|NA
TGTGCCAGCAGCTTAGTGAACCGAATGGATGAGCAGTTCTTC
CASSLVNRMDEQFF
>few|TRBV7-6|TRBJ1-1|NA
TGTGCCAGCAGGACGGGACAAACTGAAGCTTTCTTT
CASRTGQTEAFF
>few|TRBV27|TRBJ2-2|NA
TGTGCCAGCAGTTCCACCGGGGAGCTGTTTTTT
CASSSTGELFF
>few|TRBV2|TRBJ2-1|NA
TGTGCCAGCAGTGAATTTTGGGGGAGGAGCTCCTACAATGAGCAGTTCTTC
CASSEFWGRSSYNEQFF
>NA|TRBV7-2|TRBJ2-5|NA
TGTGCCAGCAGCTCTGGACAGGGTTGGTCGGGGGGGCGTCAAGAGACCCAGTACTTC
CASSSGQGWSGGRQETQYF
>NA|TRBV6-2/TRBV6-3|TRBJ1-5|TRBD1
TGTGCCAGCAATACAGGGGGAAATCAGCCCCAGCATTTT
CASNTGGNQPQHF
>NA|TRBV29-1|TRBJ2-7|TRBD2
TGCAGCGGCCTTATTATGGGAGGGTACGAGCAGTACTTC
CSGLIMGGYEQYF
>few|TRBV12-3/TRBV12-4|TRBJ2-6|NA
TGTGCCAGCAGTGAAGGATGGTCTGGGGCCAACGTCCTGACTTTC
CASSEGWSGANVLTF
>NA|TRBV7-2|TRBJ1-2|NA
TGTGCCAGCAGCTTACGGGGGGACCCCTATGGCTACACCTTC
CASSLRGDPYGYTF
>few|TRBV7-9|TRBJ2-1|TRBD2
TGTGCCAGCAGCTCACGGACTAGCCACCCCAATGAGCAGTTCTTC
CASSSRTSHPNEQFF
>few|TRBV7-9|TRBJ2-2|NA
TGTGCCAGCAGCTTCCTGGGAGTACACACCGGGGAGCTGTTTTTT
CASSFLGVHTGELFF
>NA|TRBV28|TRBJ2-1|NA
TGTGCCAGCAACGGATACAATGAGCAGTTCTTC
CASNGYNEQFF
>NA|TRBV30|TRBJ1-5|TRBD1
TGTGCCTGCGGGACAGACAATCAGCCCCAGCATTTT
CACGTDNQPQHF
>NA|TRBV6-8|TRBJ1-6|NA
TGTGCCAGCAGCCCCGCGGCGAGGACGGTTTCACCCCTCCACTTT
CASSPAARTVSPLHF